This T cell receptor beta chain was recorded in a study of shared clonotypes between healthy human individuals. On the study more broadly: For every donor, three CD4 naive, three CD4 memory, two CD8 naive and one CD8 memory plates were used. The study, taken as a whole, reports: Clonotype sharing among donors, it was expected, would be affected by sequencing depth.

On this clone: Its antigen is undetermined.

The germline gives CDR1 SGHRS, CDR2 YFSETQ. The CDR3 extends over 16 amino acids. With V trimmed by 2 bases and J by 5 bases, 9 bases remained unmatched. Deep was the level used in running the assay. Data came from immunoSEQ multiplex PCR; TCRdb stores just in-frame clones and leaves some out. The data contain some 1,400,000 clones, roughly 96% of them singletons. The sequence came from a man aged 25-45 years in good health. Sequenced input: naive CD4+ T cells sorted from blood. Subset indicated: CD45RA+ positively selected. The chain has TRBV5-1 and TRBJ2-3; 9 nucleotides agree with TRBD2. CDR3 residues: CASSFRAGGNKDTQYF. In DNA, the CDR3 is TGCGCCAGCAGCTTCAGAGCGGGAGGTAATAAAGATACGCAGTATTTT.